These 22 T cell receptor beta chains originate from one sample sequenced in a study of blood T cell repertoires in COVID-19. Assay used: immunoSEQ multiplex PCR; TCRdb lists only in-frame clones, some missing. The sample includes tens of thousands of clones, about 88% seen only once; the top ten take approximately 3.9%. The source material was peripheral blood. The origin of the receptors is a man in his 70s with acute or convalescent COVID-19.

This clone was seen more than once but under ten times. The chain carries TRBV6-2 or TRBV6-3 and TRBJ1-5, with TRBD1 as a possible D gene (5 bases). The germline V and J ends were trimmed by 2 bases and 2 bases, with 13 bases remaining between them. Germline CDR1 reads MNHEY; CDR2 reads SVGEGT. There are 16 residues in the CDR3. CDR3 residues: CASSYGGTPGNQPQHF. The CDR3 bases are TGTGCCAGCAGTTACGGCGGGACCCCAGGCAATCAGCCCCAGCATTTT.

This sequence joins TRBV6-2 or TRBV6-3 and TRBJ2-3, with 12 bases identical to TRBD2. CDR3 size: 17 residues. Germline trimming cut 6 bases from V and 0 bases from J; bases unmatched to any gene: 7. Germline CDR1 reads MNHEY; CDR2 reads SVGEGT. The CDR3 protein is CASRPIGLAGSTDTQYF. DNA for the CDR3: TGTGCCAGCAGGCCTATCGGACTAGCGGGGAGCACAGATACGCAGTATTTT.

The V gene is TRBV5-6, the J gene TRBJ1-4, with unresolved D. The V gene lost 3 bases and the J gene lost 11 bases, with 14 bases spanning the gap. The CDR3 covers 13 residues. Germline assignment: CDR1 SGHDT and CDR2 YYEEEE. The chain's CDR3 is CASSSIGERKLFF. The CDR3 nucleotides are TGTGCCAGCAGCTCGATCGGGGAACGGAAACTGTTTTTT.

The rearrangement uses TRBV6-6 and TRBJ1-3; 7 bases are a match to TRBD1. The germline gives CDR1 MNHNY, CDR2 SVGAGI (reference sequence). This CDR3 spans 15 amino acids. After removal of 6 bases from V and 0 bases from J, the junction contained 5 bases not matched to a gene. The DNA for the CDR3 is TGTGCCAGCAGCCTACAGGGGCACTCTGGAAACACCATATATTTT. It codes for CASSLQGHSGNTIYF.

This clone was counted a few times. The chain combines TRBV10-3 with TRBJ2-3, with TRBD2 matching 9 bases. With 6 bases clipped from V and 0 bases from J, the junction kept 10 bases outside the gene matches. The CDR3 is made up of 17 amino acids. From germline, CDR1 is ENHRY and CDR2 SYGVKD. CDR3 amino acids: CAISLRVAGESTDTQYF. The CDR3 DNA is TGTGCCATCAGCCTCAGAGTAGCGGGGGAGAGCACAGATACGCAGTATTTT.

This chain uses TRBV7-3 with TRBJ2-1; TRBD2 is a possible D gene (5 bases). The germline V and J ends were trimmed by 2 bases and 7 bases, with 12 bases remaining between them. Germline V gives CDR1 SGHTA, CDR2 FQGTGA. The CDR3 loop spans 14 amino acids. CDR3: CASSLGRRSNEQFF. CDR3 bases: TGTGCCAGCAGCTTAGGTAGGAGGTCGAATGAGCAGTTCTTC.

The DNA of the CDR3 is TGTGCCAGCAGCCCCAGGGGGTCTGGCTACACCTTC. Protein: CASSPRGSGYTF. The J gene is TRBJ1-2, the V gene TRBV6-2 or TRBV6-3, with 7 bases lining up with TRBD1. This CDR3 region has 12 residues. The ends lost 6 bases at V and 7 bases at J; junction bases unmatched: 5. CDR1 and CDR2 from the germline V gene are MNHEY and SVGEGT.

V is TRBV9 and J is TRBJ2-4; TRBD2 matches 8 bases. The CDR3 is made up of 14 amino acids. Germline lookup yields CDR1 SGDLS and CDR2 YYNGEE. With V trimmed by 3 bases and J by 4 bases, 3 bases remained unmatched. Here the CDR3 DNA reads TGTGCCAGCAGCGAGGGCGGGGGGAAAAACATTCAGTACTTC. Protein sequence: CASSEGGGKNIQYF.

This chain links TRBV29-1 with TRBJ1-1, with a tentative D call TRBD1 (5 bases). The CDR3 is 16 residues long. The V gene's germline CDR1 is SQVTM and CDR2 ANQGSEA. Trimming took 2 bases from V and 7 from J, leaving 23 bases between them. CDR3 coding DNA: TGCAGCGTTGAAATGGGACTCAGGTCCGTTCTCGGTGAAGCTTTCTTT. It specifies CSVEMGLRSVLGEAFF.

The chain combines TRBV2 with TRBJ1-5, with a weak D call TRBD1 (6 bases). This CDR3 comprises 14 residues. The V gene lost 6 bases and the J gene lost 2 bases, with 11 bases spanning the gap. Germline CDR1 reads SNHLY; CDR2 reads FYNNEI. The CDR3 nucleotides are TGTGCCAGCAGACCACAGGGAGGCAATCAGCCCCAGCATTTT. It encodes CASRPQGGNQPQHF.

The chain couples TRBV24-1 to TRBJ1-1; 8 nucleotides line up with TRBD1. The length of the CDR3 is 18 residues. CDR1 KGHDR and CDR2 SFDVKD come from the germline V gene. With 0 bases clipped from V and 0 bases from J, the junction kept 8 bases outside the gene matches. The DNA for the CDR3 is TGTGCCACCAGTGATTTGTACGGACAGGGACTTTTGAACACTGAAGCTTTCTTT. Translated, it gives CATSDLYGQGLLNTEAFF.

The chain is built from TRBV7-2 and TRBJ2-3, with 13 bases aligning to TRBD2. J was trimmed by 5 bases and V by 0 bases; bases with no gene match: 8. This CDR3 spans 18 amino acids. Germline loops: CDR1 SGHTA, CDR2 FQGNSA. This chain's CDR3 is CASSLAGPGLAGRDTQYF. CDR3 coding DNA: TGTGCCAGCAGCTTAGCGGGGCCGGGACTAGCGGGGAGAGATACGCAGTATTTT.

The rearrangement joins TRBV27 to TRBJ2-1; weak D call: TRBD2 (6 bases). V was clipped by 0 bases and J by 4 bases, with 7 bases between them. Germline CDR1 MNHEY, CDR2 SMNVEV (reference sequence). This CDR3 has 14 residues. The CDR3 here is CASSLSGTYNEQFF. DNA of the CDR3: TGTGCCAGCAGTTTATCAGGGACTTACAATGAGCAGTTCTTC.

The chain joins TRBV18 to TRBJ2-7; TRBD2 is a possible D gene (5 bases). Looked up from germline, CDR1 is KGHSH and CDR2 is LQKENI. This CDR3 comprises 15 residues. Trimming left V 4 bases short and J 4 bases short, with 17 bases between. CDR3 amino acids: CASSLTEASWYEQYF. CDR3 coding DNA: TGTGCCAGCTCACTTACGGAGGCTAGCTGGTACGAGCAGTACTTC.

The chain carries TRBV3-1 (or the pseudogene TRBV3-2) and TRBJ1-2; D gene ambiguous. The V end lost 4 bases, the J end lost 0 bases, and 18 bases lay between the germline ends. Per germline, CDR1 LGHDT and CDR2 YNNKEL (reference sequence). The CDR3 sequence is 17 residues long. For the CDR3, the DNA is TGTGCCAGCAGCCCTACCTGGGAGTTCCATCCTAACTATGGCTACACCTTC. This codes for CASSPTWEFHPNYGYTF.

This clone was seen only once. This rearrangement joins TRBV19 to TRBJ1-2, with a weak D call TRBD1 (5 bases). The CDR3 covers 13 residues. Trimming stripped 4 bases from V and 4 bases from J, with 10 bases between. From germline, CDR1 is LNHDA and CDR2 SQIVND (reference sequence). CDR3 in DNA: TGTGCCAGTAGTACGGACAACCTCTATGGCTACACCTTC. Translation: CASSTDNLYGYTF. Complete variable domain (other parts from reference TRBV19 and TRBJ1-2): DGGITQSPKYLFRKEGQNVTLSCEQNLNHDAMYWYRQDPGQGLRLIYYSQIVNDFQKGDIAEGYSVSREKKESFPLTVTSAQKNPTAFYLCASSTDNLYGYTFGSGTRLTVV.

The genes are TRBV9 and TRBJ1-2, with 9 bases lining up with TRBD1. The germline V gene encodes CDR1 SGDLS and CDR2 YYNGEE. The CDR3 runs 14 residues. This CDR3 is CAKRWDRENYGYTF. CDR3 coding DNA: TGTGCTAAGAGGTGGGACAGGGAAAACTATGGCTACACCTTC.

V gene TRBV9 combines with J gene TRBJ2-3; a possible D gene is TRBD2 (6 bases). V dropped 2 bases and J dropped 2 bases, with 18 bases sitting between them. The CDR3 totals 17 residues. The germline CDR1 and CDR2 sequences are SGDLS and YYNGEE. CDR3 coding DNA: TGTGCCAGCAGCGTCACCTCTCGCGGCGGGGCCACAGATACGCAGTATTTT. This codes for CASSVTSRGGATDTQYF.

The rearrangement links TRBV18 to TRBJ1-2; D might be TRBD1 (5 bases). V lost 3 bases to trimming and J lost 0 bases, with 11 bases between them. From germline, CDR1 is KGHSH and CDR2 LQKENI. This CDR3 is built from 15 residues. The CDR3 bases are TGTGCCAGCTCACCGATGGACACCTCTAACTATGGCTACACCTTC. This gives the protein CASSPMDTSNYGYTF.

The chain uses TRBV27 and TRBJ1-5; 8 bases line up with TRBD1. Germline loops: CDR1 MNHEY, CDR2 SMNVEV (reference sequence). The junction had 9 bases not matched to a gene; V was cut back by 2 bases and J by 6 bases. The CDR3 length is 16 residues. CDR3 in DNA: TGTGCCAGCAGTTTAGATCCAGGGGGCGAGGGTCAGCCCCAGCATTTT. Its protein is CASSLDPGGEGQPQHF.

The chain employs TRBV5-1 and TRBJ2-7; tentatively, D is TRBD2 (6 bases). The germline V gene has CDR1 SGHRS and CDR2 YFSETQ. This CDR3 spans 17 amino acids. Trimming took off 4 bases at V and 6 bases at J, with 26 bases between the two ends. The CDR3 DNA is TGCGCCAGCAGCCCGGTCCCGGGACTGAATGAGGGGAGCGAGCAGTACTTC. As protein: CASSPVPGLNEGSEQYF.

The DNA for the CDR3 is TGCAGCGTCATTAGATCTCAGGGCACTGAAGCTTTCTTT. Its translation is CSVIRSQGTEAFF. The V and J genes are TRBV29-1 and TRBJ1-1; D perhaps matches TRBD1 (5 bases). V was trimmed by 6 bases and J by 4 bases, leaving 15 bases between them. The CDR3 runs to 13 residues. Germline values: CDR1 SQVTM, CDR2 ANQGSEA.